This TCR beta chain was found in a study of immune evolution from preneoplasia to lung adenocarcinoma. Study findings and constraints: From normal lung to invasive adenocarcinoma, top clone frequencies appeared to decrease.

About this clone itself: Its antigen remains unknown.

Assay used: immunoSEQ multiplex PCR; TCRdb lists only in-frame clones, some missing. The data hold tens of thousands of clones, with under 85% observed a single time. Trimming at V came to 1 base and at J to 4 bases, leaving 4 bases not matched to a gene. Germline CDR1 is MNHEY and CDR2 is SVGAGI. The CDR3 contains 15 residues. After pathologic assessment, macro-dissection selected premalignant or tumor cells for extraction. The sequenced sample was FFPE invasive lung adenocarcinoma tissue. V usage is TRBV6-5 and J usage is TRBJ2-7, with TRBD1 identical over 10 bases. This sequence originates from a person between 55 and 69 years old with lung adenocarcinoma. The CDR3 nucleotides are TGTGCCAGCAGTTACTTGCGACAGGGGGCTTACGAGCAGTACTTC. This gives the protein CASSYLRQGAYEQYF.